Listed below are T cell receptor beta chains from one sample, sequenced in a study of T cells in tuberculosis. Only in-frame clones appear in the TCRdb table, and some are missing; sequencing was by immunoSEQ multiplex PCR. The sample shows around 35,000 clones, 85% to 95% of them seen only once. The material was PBMCs, obtained at tuberculosis diagnosis. Every receptor here comes from an adult with tuberculosis. The CDR3 runs from the conserved cysteine through the conserved F or W. D genes are given only for firm matches. Not every row has a clone size; where given, it reads once, few, many or a size class.

j_call d_call clone_size v_call cdr3_nt cdr3_aa
TRBJ1-1 NA once TRBV10-3 TGTGCCATCAGTGATGAGGCAGCCACTGAAGCTTTCTTT CAISDEAATEAFF
TRBJ2-5 TRBD2 NA TRBV14 TGTGCCAGCAGCCAAGATCCCGTGGTGCTAGCGGGCTCTGAGACCCAGTACTTC CASSQDPVVLAGSETQYF
TRBJ1-2 NA NA TRBV6-6 TGTGCCAGCAGCCCCGGTCCTAACTATGGCTACACCTTC CASSPGPNYGYTF
TRBJ1-2 NA few TRBV7-2 TGTGCCAGCAGCTCCTCAACAGGGATCTATGGCTACACCTTC CASSSSTGIYGYTF
TRBJ2-1 TRBD2 once TRBV30 TGTGCCTGGTGTGAGCGGGGGGTTTACAATGAGCAGTTCTTC CAWCERGVYNEQFF
TRBJ2-1 TRBD2 NA TRBV5-4 TGTGCCAGCAGCGGGTCGGGGGGGAGGAATGAGCAGTTCTTC CASSGSGGRNEQFF
TRBJ1-2 NA NA TRBV19 TGTGCCAGTAGCCCAGGACTCTCTATTAACTATGGCTACACCTTC CASSPGLSINYGYTF
TRBJ1-6 NA NA TRBV9 TGTGCCAGCTCGCTGCAGGGGTATAATTCACCCCTCCACTTT CASSLQGYNSPLHF
TRBJ2-3 TRBD1 NA TRBV5-1 TGCGCCAGCAGCTTGGCCCCCGGGACAGTCGTCACAGATACGCAGTATTTT CASSLAPGTVVTDTQYF
TRBJ1-5 NA once TRBV5-6 TGTGCCAGCAGCTTCAGGGGTGGCGATCAGCCCCAGCATTTT CASSFRGGDQPQHF
TRBJ2-2 TRBD1 NA TRBV27 TGTGCCAGCAGTTTATCGGAAGCAGGGGGAGAGGAGGAGCTGTTTTTT CASSLSEAGGEEELFF
TRBJ2-1 TRBD2 NA TRBV5-1 TGCGCCAGCAGCGGAGGAGCGGGGGGTCTCTGGGAGCAGTTCTTC CASSGGAGGLWEQFF
TRBJ1-4 TRBD1 NA TRBV19 TGTGCCAGTAGTACCCCGGGACAGCGAAATGAAAAACTGTTTTTT CASSTPGQRNEKLFF
TRBJ2-4 TRBD1 NA TRBV11-2 TGTGCCAGCAGCTCCGGGACAGAAAACATTCAGTACTTC CASSSGTENIQYF
TRBJ1-3 NA NA TRBV6-1 TGTGCCAGCAGTGAACAGGGCCCGACCGGGAGCTCTGGAAACACCATATATTTT CASSEQGPTGSSGNTIYF
TRBJ2-2 TRBD2 NA TRBV4-2 TGTGCCAGCAGACCTCTAGCGGGCCCCAACACCGGGGAGCTGTTTTTT CASRPLAGPNTGELFF
TRBJ2-2 TRBD2 NA TRBV10-2 TGCGCCAGCAGCTACTCCCTAGCGGGCGGAACCGGGGAGCTGTTTTTT CASSYSLAGGTGELFF
TRBJ1-1 TRBD1 NA TRBV5-1 TGCGCCAGCAGCGGGTTGGGACAGATGAACACTGAAGCTTTCTTT CASSGLGQMNTEAFF
TRBJ1-5 NA NA TRBV11-1 TGTGCCAGCAGCTTAGCGCCGGACAAGCGTCAGCCCCAGCATTTT CASSLAPDKRQPQHF
TRBJ1-1 NA NA TRBV6-5 TGTGCCAGCAGTTACTCGATGGCGGGTAGGACTGAAGCTTTCTTT CASSYSMAGRTEAFF
TRBJ2-7 NA NA TRBV11-2 TGTGCCAGCAGCTTAGGCAGGGCATGGTCTCCGCAGTACTTC CASSLGRAWSPQYF
TRBJ2-4 TRBD2 NA TRBV5-1 TGCGCCAGCAGTGGGGACTACGCAAACATTCAGTACTTC CASSGDYANIQYF
TRBJ1-2 NA NA TRBV28 TGTGCCAGCGTAAGGGGGGGGCCTAACTATGGCTACACCTTC CASVRGGPNYGYTF
TRBJ1-5 NA NA TRBV4-2 TGTGCCAGCAGTACAAATCAGCCCCAGCATTTT CASSTNQPQHF
TRBJ2-1 NA once TRBV5-6 TGTGCCAGCACTTCAGGGAATGAGCAGTTCTTC CASTSGNEQFF
TRBJ2-7 TRBD1 NA TRBV15 TGTGCCACCAGCAGAGATGGGACAGGGGGCGCCGAGCAGTACTTC CATSRDGTGGAEQYF
TRBJ2-3 TRBD1 NA TRBV4-1 TGCGCCAGCAGCGAACTGGACAGGGACGCAGATACGCAGTATTTT CASSELDRDADTQYF
TRBJ1-4 TRBD1 NA TRBV7-8 TGTGCCAGCAGCCCTCCCGGGACAGCTGAAAAACTGTTTTTT CASSPPGTAEKLFF
TRBJ1-1 TRBD1 NA TRBV6-6 TGTGCCAGCAGCCCCGGGACAGGGAGGACTTTCTTT CASSPGTGRTFF
TRBJ2-5 TRBD2 NA TRBV11-2 TGTGCCAGCAGCCCCCCGGCTAGCGGGGTGGGAGAGACCCAGTACTTC CASSPPASGVGETQYF
TRBJ1-2 NA NA TRBV10-3 TGTGCCATCAGTGAGCGGGAGGCTAGGAGTGGCTACACCTTC CAISEREARSGYTF
TRBJ1-1 NA NA TRBV4-3 TGCGCCAGCAGCCAGCGGGGAATCAGCACTGAAGCTTTCTTT CASSQRGISTEAFF
TRBJ2-3 TRBD2 NA TRBV9 TGTGCCACCACAGCCGGGGAGGGGACAGATACGCAGTATTTT CATTAGEGTDTQYF
TRBJ2-2 NA NA TRBV19 TGTGCCAGTAGTTTAACAGGGGACTCCGGGGAGCTGTTTTTT CASSLTGDSGELFF
TRBJ1-4 TRBD1 once TRBV11-2 TGTGCCAGCAGCTCACAGGGGGCGGGTGAAAAACTGTTTTTT CASSSQGAGEKLFF
TRBJ2-3 TRBD2 NA TRBV5-6 TGTGCCAGCAGCTCCGTGGGACTAGTAACAGATACGCAGTATTTT CASSSVGLVTDTQYF
TRBJ1-1 TRBD1 NA TRBV10-1 TGCGCCAGCAGTGCAGGGTCTTTGACAGGGGACTTTGGGACTGAAGCTTTCTTT CASSAGSLTGDFGTEAFF
TRBJ2-7 TRBD1 once TRBV6-6 TGTGCCAGCAGCCGTGAGACAGGGAGCTCCTACGAGCAGTACTTC CASSRETGSSYEQYF
TRBJ1-5 NA NA TRBV7-8 TGTGCCAGCAGCTTAGCGTTGAGGGGGAGCAATCAGCCCCAGCATTTT CASSLALRGSNQPQHF
TRBJ2-1 TRBD1 NA TRBV11-3 TGTGCCAGCAGCGTCGGACAGGGCGCCTACAATGAGCAGTTCTTC CASSVGQGAYNEQFF
TRBJ1-2 NA NA TRBV27 TGTGCCAGCTCTTTATACGGCGGGGTCGCCTATGGCTACACCTTC CASSLYGGVAYGYTF
TRBJ2-1 NA NA TRBV10-1 TGCGCCAGCGGGGGGGCTAGGAATGAGCAGTTCTTC CASGGARNEQFF
TRBJ1-5 NA NA TRBV5-1 TGCGCCAGCAGCGAAGGGGAGGCGAGCAATCAGCCCCAGCATTTT CASSEGEASNQPQHF
TRBJ2-7 NA NA TRBV29-1 TGCAGCGTTGACCTCGGGTTTAACTACGAGCAGTACTTC CSVDLGFNYEQYF
TRBJ2-2 TRBD2 NA TRBV2 TGTGCCAGCAGGAGGGAACTAGCGGACCACACCGGGGAGCTGTTTTTT CASRRELADHTGELFF
TRBJ1-2 NA few TRBV6-1 TGTGCCAGCAGTGAAGGACCCCGGGTGGATTTC CASSEGPRVDF
TRBJ2-3 TRBD2 NA TRBV4-2 TGTGCCAGCAGCCGCGTAAGCGGGGGCACAGATACGCAGTATTTT CASSRVSGGTDTQYF
TRBJ1-1 NA NA TRBV4-2 TGTGCCAGCAGCCAATACGGGGGGGACACTGAAGCTTTCTTT CASSQYGGDTEAFF
TRBJ1-5 TRBD1 NA TRBV7-8 TGTGCCAGCAGCCTAGGGACAGGTAACGGACAGCCCCAGCATTTT CASSLGTGNGQPQHF
TRBJ2-3 TRBD2 NA TRBV2 TGTGCCAGCAGTGATGAGCCTAGCGGGGGGGATGATACGCAGTATTTT CASSDEPSGGDDTQYF
TRBJ1-6 TRBD1 NA TRBV5-1 TGCGCCAGCAGCCTTGCGCGGACAGGGTTTGGTTCACCCCTCCACTTT CASSLARTGFGSPLHF
TRBJ2-1 TRBD2 NA TRBV14 TGTGCCAGCAGCCAGTTAGTAGGGACTAAGTTCTTC CASSQLVGTKFF
TRBJ1-6 NA NA TRBV5-4 TGTGCCAGCAGCTTGGGGGGCGATTATAATTCACCCCTCCACTTT CASSLGGDYNSPLHF
TRBJ2-5 NA NA TRBV6-4 TGTGCCAGCAGTGAAGTAGCGGAGGAGACCCAGTACTTC CASSEVAEETQYF
TRBJ2-3 NA NA TRBV5-1 TGCGCCAGCAGCGCTGTAGGGGTTCGAAGCACAGATACGCAGTATTTT CASSAVGVRSTDTQYF